Detailed here is one TCR beta chain. Trimming took off 0 bases at V and 1 base at J, with 7 bases between the two ends. Germline V lookup: CDR1 SGDLS, CDR2 YYNGEE. CDR3 length equals 15 residues. Data came from immunoSEQ multiplex PCR; TCRdb stores just in-frame clones and leaves some out. Found here are about 190,000 clones, approximately 92% of them singletons; the top ten hold 1% to 1.5%. This entry is derived from a study of T cell responses to AZD1222 COVID-19 vaccine. This specimen consisted of peripheral blood, obtained on day 0 of AZD1222 vaccination. The chain recombines TRBV9 with TRBJ2-2; a possible D gene is TRBD2 (5 bases). This TCR derives from an adult in good health. The CDR3 is CASSVVGGNTGELFF. The CDR3 region has the DNA TGTGCCAGCAGCGTAGTAGGAGGGAACACCGGGGAGCTGTTTTTT.